A selection of T cell receptor beta chains follows, all from one sample in a study of low-dose radiotherapy and immunotherapy resistance in tumors. TCRdb itself ran the reads through MiXCR, one entry per CDR3 protein. Of about 97,000 distinct CDR3 sequences in the sample, around 21% were seen once. The sequencing here drew on PBMCs, taken after low-dose radiotherapy plus immunotherapy. The source is a male donor with prostate cancer. The CDR3 runs from the conserved cysteine through the conserved F or W. Fields, in order: J gene, D gene, V gene, clone size, CDR3 protein, CDR3 DNA. The D gene is left open where the match is weak. Not every row has a clone size; where given, it reads once, few, many or a size class.

J gene: TRBJ2-1
D gene: TRBD2
V gene: TRBV7-2
clone size: -
CDR3 protein: CASSLGSSGAKNEQFF
CDR3 DNA: TGTGCCAGCAGCTTAGGTTCTAGCGGGGCGAAAAATGAGCAGTTCTTC

J gene: TRBJ2-2
D gene: -
V gene: TRBV5-3
clone size: -
CDR3 protein: CASNLAAGELFF
CDR3 DNA: TGTGCCAGCAACTTGGCCGCCGGGGAGCTGTTCTTT

J gene: TRBJ1-2
D gene: -
V gene: TRBV13
clone size: many
CDR3 protein: CAVPGLRYGYTF
CDR3 DNA: TGTGCCGTCCCGGGGCTTCGCTATGGCTACACCTTC

J gene: TRBJ2-7
D gene: TRBD2
V gene: TRBV6-2/TRBV6-3
clone size: many
CDR3 protein: CASSALAEMEVYEQYF
CDR3 DNA: TGTGCCAGCAGTGCCCTAGCGGAGATGGAGGTCTACGAGCAGTACTTC

J gene: TRBJ2-1
D gene: TRBD1
V gene: TRBV6-1
clone size: -
CDR3 protein: CASSETGGWINEQFF
CDR3 DNA: TGTGCCAGCAGTGAAACAGGGGGCTGGATAAATGAGCAGTTCTTC

J gene: TRBJ1-1
D gene: -
V gene: TRBV2
clone size: many
CDR3 protein: CANRSTEAFF
CDR3 DNA: TGTGCCAACCGAAGCACTGAAGCTTTCTTT

J gene: TRBJ2-7
D gene: -
V gene: TRBV7-9
clone size: many
CDR3 protein: CASSWRGERGEQYF
CDR3 DNA: TGTGCCAGCAGCTGGAGGGGGGAGAGGGGCGAGCAGTACTTC

J gene: TRBJ2-1
D gene: -
V gene: TRBV20-1
clone size: many
CDR3 protein: CSARDRVGGSLGEQFF
CDR3 DNA: TGCAGTGCTAGAGATCGAGTGGGGGGTTCCCTGGGGGAGCAGTTCTTC

J gene: TRBJ2-7
D gene: -
V gene: TRBV28
clone size: -
CDR3 protein: CASDRGQGSGEQYF
CDR3 DNA: TGTGCCAGCGACCGGGGGCAGGGATCGGGCGAGCAGTACTTC

J gene: TRBJ2-7
D gene: -
V gene: TRBV20-1
clone size: -
CDR3 protein: CSARDEGFSNEQYF
CDR3 DNA: TGCAGTGCTAGAGACGAAGGGTTTTCGAACGAGCAGTACTTC

J gene: TRBJ1-1
D gene: -
V gene: TRBV5-1
clone size: many
CDR3 protein: CASSLVGQAEAFF
CDR3 DNA: TGCGCCAGCAGCTTGGTGGGACAAGCTGAAGCTTTCTTT

J gene: TRBJ1-2
D gene: -
V gene: TRBV20-1
clone size: many
CDR3 protein: CSAEPVSYGYTF
CDR3 DNA: TGCAGTGCTGAGCCAGTGTCCTATGGCTACACCTTC

J gene: TRBJ2-3
D gene: -
V gene: TRBV5-1
clone size: many
CDR3 protein: CASGSGGPPPDTQYF
CDR3 DNA: TGCGCCAGCGGGTCGGGGGGCCCCCCCCCCGATACGCAGTATTTT

J gene: TRBJ2-1
D gene: TRBD2
V gene: TRBV2
clone size: many
CDR3 protein: CASSGTSGSSYNEQFF
CDR3 DNA: TGTGCCAGCAGCGGGACTAGCGGAAGCTCCTACAATGAGCAGTTCTTC

J gene: TRBJ1-1
D gene: -
V gene: TRBV5-1
clone size: -
CDR3 protein: CASSLVGAGTVAFF
CDR3 DNA: TGCGCCAGCAGCTTGGTAGGGGCAGGCACTGTAGCTTTCTTT

J gene: TRBJ2-3
D gene: -
V gene: TRBV5-1
clone size: many
CDR3 protein: CASSLGGSRDTQYF
CDR3 DNA: TGCGCCAGCAGCTTGGGGGGCTCGCGGGATACGCAGTATTTT

J gene: TRBJ1-4
D gene: -
V gene: TRBV6-2/TRBV6-3
clone size: many
CDR3 protein: CASKPRGIREKLFF
CDR3 DNA: TGTGCCAGCAAACCCCGGGGGATACGAGAAAAACTGTTTTTT

J gene: TRBJ2-7
D gene: -
V gene: TRBV10-3
clone size: -
CDR3 protein: CASSYSSAQGYEQYF
CDR3 DNA: TGTGCCAGCAGTTACTCGAGCGCACAGGGTTACGAGCAGTACTTC

J gene: TRBJ2-2
D gene: TRBD1
V gene: TRBV10-1
clone size: many
CDR3 protein: CASSGPGTGRTGELFF
CDR3 DNA: TGCGCCAGCAGTGGCCCCGGGACAGGGCGCACCGGGGAGCTGTTTTTT

J gene: TRBJ2-5
D gene: TRBD2
V gene: TRBV7-3
clone size: many
CDR3 protein: CASSWNGGGQETQYF
CDR3 DNA: TGTGCCAGCAGCTGGAACGGGGGGGGGCAAGAGACCCAGTACTTC

J gene: TRBJ2-2
D gene: -
V gene: TRBV6-5
clone size: many
CDR3 protein: CASSYSGGTVYTGELFF
CDR3 DNA: TGTGCCAGCAGTTACTCAGGCGGGACAGTTTACACCGGGGAGCTGTTTTTT

J gene: TRBJ2-2
D gene: -
V gene: TRBV18
clone size: many
CDR3 protein: CASSPQTDSPGELFF
CDR3 DNA: TGTGCCAGCTCACCACAAACAGACAGTCCCGGGGAGCTGTTTTTT

J gene: TRBJ2-5
D gene: TRBD2
V gene: TRBV7-3
clone size: few
CDR3 protein: CASSASGGDQETQYF
CDR3 DNA: TGTGCCAGCAGCGCCAGCGGGGGGGACCAAGAGACCCAGTACTTC

J gene: TRBJ1-2
D gene: -
V gene: TRBV5-8
clone size: many
CDR3 protein: CASSLRGVDYGYTF
CDR3 DNA: TGTGCCAGCAGCTTGCGGGGGGTGGACTATGGCTACACCTTC

J gene: TRBJ1-1
D gene: -
V gene: TRBV6-5
clone size: few
CDR3 protein: CASRKDGNTEAFF
CDR3 DNA: TGTGCCAGCAGGAAGGACGGGAACACTGAAGCTTTCTTT

J gene: TRBJ2-7
D gene: -
V gene: TRBV3-1
clone size: many
CDR3 protein: CASSPTDSYEQYF
CDR3 DNA: TGTGCCAGCAGCCCGACCGACAGCTACGAGCAGTACTTC

J gene: TRBJ2-1
D gene: -
V gene: TRBV27
clone size: few
CDR3 protein: CASSLSPGEQFF
CDR3 DNA: TGTGCCAGCAGTTTATCCCCGGGAGAGCAGTTCTTC

J gene: TRBJ2-7
D gene: TRBD2
V gene: TRBV20-1
clone size: many
CDR3 protein: CSATVAGGAYEQYF
CDR3 DNA: TGCAGTGCTACGGTAGCGGGGGGGGCCTACGAGCAGTACTTC

J gene: TRBJ2-3
D gene: TRBD1
V gene: TRBV5-1
clone size: many
CDR3 protein: CASSSDRVTDTQYF
CDR3 DNA: TGCGCCAGCAGCTCGGACAGGGTCACAGATACGCAGTATTTT

J gene: TRBJ2-5
D gene: TRBD2
V gene: TRBV12-5
clone size: many
CDR3 protein: CASGLVRAGGLAALKETQYF
CDR3 DNA: TGTGCTAGTGGTTTGGTACGAGCAGGGGGACTAGCGGCCCTCAAAGAGACCCAGTACTTC

J gene: TRBJ2-1
D gene: TRBD1
V gene: TRBV11-2
clone size: many
CDR3 protein: CASSAGQGTYNEQFF
CDR3 DNA: TGTGCCAGCAGCGCCGGACAGGGGACCTACAATGAGCAGTTCTTC

J gene: TRBJ2-3
D gene: -
V gene: TRBV5-4
clone size: many
CDR3 protein: CASSFAPRVADTQYF
CDR3 DNA: TGTGCCAGCAGCTTTGCCCCCCGCGTGGCAGATACGCAGTATTTT

J gene: TRBJ2-1
D gene: TRBD2
V gene: TRBV6-2/TRBV6-3
clone size: few
CDR3 protein: CASRGLAGGYNEQFF
CDR3 DNA: TGTGCCAGCAGAGGACTAGCGGGGGGTTACAATGAGCAGTTCTTC

J gene: TRBJ2-5
D gene: TRBD2
V gene: TRBV7-6
clone size: -
CDR3 protein: CASSIRLAGPQETQYF
CDR3 DNA: TGTGCCAGCAGCATCCGACTAGCAGGCCCTCAAGAGACCCAGTACTTC

J gene: TRBJ2-5
D gene: TRBD2
V gene: TRBV6-4
clone size: -
CDR3 protein: CASSDSTSGSQETQYF
CDR3 DNA: TGTGCCAGCAGTGACTCGACTAGCGGGAGTCAAGAGACCCAGTACTTC

J gene: TRBJ2-7
D gene: -
V gene: TRBV24-1
clone size: many
CDR3 protein: CATSGLPQAPYEQYF
CDR3 DNA: TGTGCCACCAGTGGGTTGCCGCAAGCCCCCTACGAGCAGTACTTC

J gene: TRBJ1-1
D gene: -
V gene: TRBV5-6
clone size: many
CDR3 protein: CASSRTALNTEAFF
CDR3 DNA: TGTGCCAGCAGCCGGACAGCCCTCAACACTGAAGCTTTCTTT

J gene: TRBJ2-7
D gene: TRBD2
V gene: TRBV5-1
clone size: many
CDR3 protein: CASGASGVPYEQYF
CDR3 DNA: TGCGCCAGCGGGGCTAGCGGGGTCCCCTACGAGCAGTACTTC

J gene: TRBJ1-4
D gene: -
V gene: TRBV29-1
clone size: many
CDR3 protein: CSVVVATNEKLFF
CDR3 DNA: TGCAGCGTTGTGGTTGCAACTAATGAAAAACTGTTTTTT

J gene: TRBJ2-5
D gene: TRBD1
V gene: TRBV20-1
clone size: many
CDR3 protein: CSARNNRGPQETQYF
CDR3 DNA: TGCAGTGCTAGAAACAACAGGGGGCCTCAAGAGACCCAGTACTTC

J gene: TRBJ2-1
D gene: TRBD1
V gene: TRBV25-1
clone size: -
CDR3 protein: CASSEGTGGHYNEQFF
CDR3 DNA: TGTGCCAGCAGTGAGGGGACAGGGGGCCACTACAATGAGCAGTTCTTC

J gene: TRBJ1-2
D gene: TRBD1
V gene: TRBV4-2
clone size: -
CDR3 protein: CASSQELGDRGTFYGYTF
CDR3 DNA: TGTGCCAGCAGCCAAGAGTTAGGGGACAGGGGGACTTTCTATGGCTACACCTTC

J gene: TRBJ1-1
D gene: TRBD1
V gene: TRBV11-2
clone size: many
CDR3 protein: CASSLEGTGVNTEAFF
CDR3 DNA: TGTGCCAGCAGCTTAGAGGGGACAGGGGTCAACACTGAAGCTTTCTTT

J gene: TRBJ2-3
D gene: -
V gene: TRBV7-3
clone size: many
CDR3 protein: CASSPQTTDTQYF
CDR3 DNA: TGTGCCAGCAGCCCCCAGACCACAGATACGCAGTATTTT

J gene: TRBJ2-7
D gene: -
V gene: TRBV20-1
clone size: -
CDR3 protein: CSARAFGQSYEQYF
CDR3 DNA: TGCAGTGCTAGAGCTTTCGGGCAGTCCTACGAGCAGTACTTC

J gene: TRBJ2-2
D gene: -
V gene: TRBV11-3
clone size: many
CDR3 protein: CASSFVSTGELFF
CDR3 DNA: TGTGCCAGCAGCTTTGTGAGCACCGGGGAGCTGTTTTTT

J gene: TRBJ1-2
D gene: -
V gene: TRBV20-1
clone size: many
CDR3 protein: CSAHRSASNYGYTF
CDR3 DNA: TGCAGTGCCCACAGGTCGGCTAGTAACTATGGCTACACCTTC

J gene: TRBJ2-7
D gene: -
V gene: TRBV4-2
clone size: -
CDR3 protein: CASSGSGYEQYF
CDR3 DNA: TGTGCCAGCAGCGGTAGCGGCTACGAGCAGTACTTC